This is a list of T cell receptor beta chains from one sample in a study of blood T cell repertoires in COVID-19. Sequenced by immunoSEQ multiplex PCR; TCRdb stores in-frame clones only, minus some. The table records tens of thousands of clones, around 83% of them present only once. The specimen sequenced was peripheral blood. Receptor source: a man older than 75 with acute or convalescent COVID-19. Each CDR3 is given with its conserved first and last residue. D genes are given only for firm matches. Clone sizes are given selectively: once, few, many, or a class where the clone is expanded.

J gene: TRBJ1-6; V gene: TRBV5-1; D gene: TRBD1; clone size: NA; CDR3 protein: CASSPGQGSYNSPLHF; CDR3 DNA: TGCGCCAGCAGCCCGGGACAGGGCTCCTATAATTCACCCCTCCACTTT
J gene: TRBJ2-7; V gene: TRBV6-5; D gene: TRBD1; clone size: NA; CDR3 protein: CASSRQGPSSYEQYF; CDR3 DNA: TGTGCCAGCAGCCGACAGGGGCCTAGCTCCTACGAGCAGTACTTC
J gene: TRBJ2-1; V gene: TRBV3-1/TRBV3-2; D gene: TRBD2; clone size: NA; CDR3 protein: CASSQDRTRASEQFF; CDR3 DNA: TGTGCCAGCAGCCAAGATCGGACTAGGGCTTCTGAGCAGTTCTTC
J gene: TRBJ2-5; V gene: TRBV3-1/TRBV3-2; D gene: TRBD2; clone size: NA; CDR3 protein: CASSPLAGEETQYF; CDR3 DNA: TGTGCCAGCAGCCCCCTAGCGGGGGAGGAGACCCAGTACTTC
J gene: TRBJ2-3; V gene: TRBV6-2/TRBV6-3; D gene: TRBD2; clone size: few; CDR3 protein: CASSSPPSGRTPTQYF; CDR3 DNA: TGTGCCAGCAGTTCCCCTCCTAGCGGGAGGACTCCAACGCAGTATTTT
J gene: TRBJ2-3; V gene: TRBV3-1/TRBV3-2; D gene: NA; clone size: NA; CDR3 protein: CASSQAGLPSTDTQYF; CDR3 DNA: TGTGCCAGCAGCCAGGCAGGGCTTCCTAGCACAGATACGCAGTATTTT
J gene: TRBJ1-1; V gene: TRBV27; D gene: TRBD1; clone size: NA; CDR3 protein: CASSIGTENTEAFF; CDR3 DNA: TGTGCCAGCAGTATCGGGACAGAGAACACTGAAGCTTTCTTT
J gene: TRBJ2-1; V gene: TRBV12-3/TRBV12-4; D gene: TRBD1; clone size: NA; CDR3 protein: CASSTGVNEQFF; CDR3 DNA: TGTGCCAGCAGTACAGGGGTTAATGAGCAGTTCTTC
J gene: TRBJ1-1; V gene: TRBV5-8; D gene: TRBD1; clone size: NA; CDR3 protein: CASRRGQGALGTEAFF; CDR3 DNA: TGTGCCAGCAGGCGTGGACAGGGGGCTTTGGGAACTGAAGCTTTCTTT
J gene: TRBJ2-3; V gene: TRBV19; D gene: TRBD2; clone size: NA; CDR3 protein: CASSIDLIAGGPHTQYF; CDR3 DNA: TGTGCCAGTAGTATAGATCTGATAGCGGGAGGGCCGCATACGCAGTATTTT
J gene: TRBJ2-3; V gene: TRBV27; D gene: TRBD2; clone size: NA; CDR3 protein: CASSSTSGGRTDTQYF; CDR3 DNA: TGTGCCAGCAGTTCAACTAGCGGGGGCCGCACAGATACGCAGTATTTT
J gene: TRBJ2-6; V gene: TRBV27; D gene: NA; clone size: NA; CDR3 protein: CASSPRGSGANVLTF; CDR3 DNA: TGTGCCAGCAGTCCCCGGGGCTCTGGGGCCAACGTCCTGACTTTC
J gene: TRBJ1-1; V gene: TRBV18; D gene: NA; clone size: NA; CDR3 protein: CASSPPSQGGYTEAFF; CDR3 DNA: TGTGCCAGCTCACCACCGTCACAGGGAGGGTACACTGAAGCTTTCTTT
J gene: TRBJ2-1; V gene: TRBV6-2/TRBV6-3; D gene: NA; clone size: NA; CDR3 protein: CASSSPALSEQFF; CDR3 DNA: TGTGCCAGCAGTTCCCCTGCCTTGAGTGAGCAGTTCTTC
J gene: TRBJ2-3; V gene: TRBV14; D gene: NA; clone size: once; CDR3 protein: CASSQRMGTSTDTQYF; CDR3 DNA: TGTGCCAGCAGCCAGCGTATGGGGACTAGCACAGATACGCAGTATTTT
J gene: TRBJ2-2; V gene: TRBV3-1/TRBV3-2; D gene: TRBD2; clone size: NA; CDR3 protein: CASRSGSRGGELFF; CDR3 DNA: TGTGCCAGCCGTAGCGGGAGTCGAGGCGGGGAGCTGTTTTTT
J gene: TRBJ1-1; V gene: TRBV7-2; D gene: NA; clone size: NA; CDR3 protein: CASSKRTGRTEAFF; CDR3 DNA: TGTGCCAGCAGCAAGAGAACAGGGAGAACTGAAGCTTTCTTT
J gene: TRBJ2-1; V gene: TRBV30; D gene: TRBD2; clone size: NA; CDR3 protein: CALLAGGFNEQFF; CDR3 DNA: TGTGCCTTACTAGCGGGGGGTTTCAATGAGCAGTTCTTC
J gene: TRBJ2-7; V gene: TRBV3-1/TRBV3-2; D gene: NA; clone size: NA; CDR3 protein: CASSQDNEQYF; CDR3 DNA: TGTGCCAGCAGCCAAGATAACGAGCAGTACTTC
J gene: TRBJ1-5; V gene: TRBV6-5; D gene: NA; clone size: NA; CDR3 protein: CASRANRYNQPQHF; CDR3 DNA: TGTGCCAGCAGAGCTAACAGATACAATCAGCCCCAGCATTTT
J gene: TRBJ1-4; V gene: TRBV19; D gene: TRBD1; clone size: NA; CDR3 protein: CASSMMGQSNEKLFF; CDR3 DNA: TGTGCCAGTAGTATGATGGGACAGTCGAATGAAAAACTGTTTTTT
J gene: TRBJ2-7; V gene: TRBV28; D gene: NA; clone size: NA; CDR3 protein: CASSFSPTEQYF; CDR3 DNA: TGTGCCAGCAGTTTCTCCCCTACCGAGCAGTACTTC
J gene: TRBJ2-1; V gene: TRBV28; D gene: TRBD1; clone size: once; CDR3 protein: CASSLATGGLNEQFF; CDR3 DNA: TGTGCCAGCAGTTTAGCGACAGGGGGGTTGAATGAGCAGTTCTTC
J gene: TRBJ2-5; V gene: TRBV10-1; D gene: NA; clone size: NA; CDR3 protein: CASSEGPSANQETQYF; CDR3 DNA: TGCGCCAGCAGTGAGGGACCTAGCGCCAACCAAGAGACCCAGTACTTC
J gene: TRBJ2-7; V gene: TRBV19; D gene: TRBD1; clone size: NA; CDR3 protein: CASSIVGTGDYEQYF; CDR3 DNA: TGTGCCAGTAGTATAGTTGGGACAGGGGACTACGAGCAGTACTTC
J gene: TRBJ2-5; V gene: TRBV7-2; D gene: TRBD2; clone size: NA; CDR3 protein: CASSPLRLAGGRKETQYF; CDR3 DNA: TGTGCCAGCAGCCCCCTCAGACTAGCGGGGGGGCGGAAAGAGACCCAGTACTTC
J gene: TRBJ1-1; V gene: TRBV9; D gene: NA; clone size: few; CDR3 protein: CASSNLGTNEAFF; CDR3 DNA: TGTGCCAGCAGCAACTTGGGGACAAATGAAGCTTTCTTT
J gene: TRBJ2-1; V gene: TRBV9; D gene: NA; clone size: NA; CDR3 protein: CASSGDGTSIHEQFF; CDR3 DNA: TGTGCCAGCAGCGGTGACGGGACTTCAATTCATGAGCAGTTCTTC
J gene: TRBJ2-5; V gene: TRBV11-2; D gene: NA; clone size: NA; CDR3 protein: CASSLGRTETQYF; CDR3 DNA: TGTGCCAGCAGCTTAGGGAGAACTGAGACCCAGTACTTC
J gene: TRBJ2-7; V gene: TRBV7-8; D gene: NA; clone size: NA; CDR3 protein: CASSLTRVTGIQQYF; CDR3 DNA: TGTGCCAGCAGCCTAACCCGGGTCACAGGGATCCAGCAGTACTTC